Listed below are T cell receptor beta chains from one sample, sequenced in a study of T cells after yellow fever vaccination. TCRdb passed the 5' RACE reads through MiXCR, listing each CDR3 protein once. Of 300,000 or so distinct CDR3 sequences in the sample, about 4% are singletons; the top ten hold 24%. The sequences come from PBMCs, collected 5 days after the yellow fever booster vaccination. These receptors came from a man aged 18 to 30 who received the YFV17D yellow fever vaccine. Both conserved end residues are part of each CDR3. A D gene is named only where the DNA matches it firmly. Not all rows give a size; the values are once, few, many and, for expanded clones, a class.

length | D | size | J | V | DNA | CDR3
15 | . | many | TRBJ1-2 | TRBV4-3 | TGCGCCAGCAGCCAAGGGACCCTTAGCGGCTATGGCTACACCTTC | CASSQGTLSGYGYTF
18 | TRBD1 | few | TRBJ1-1 | TRBV7-9 | TGTGCCAGCAGCACCTCACAATCGGGACAGACAGGGAACACTGAAGCTTTCTTT | CASSTSQSGQTGNTEAFF
13 | . | . | TRBJ1-1 | TRBV27 | TGTGCCAGCACCAACAGATGGGGCACTGAAGCTTTCTTT | CASTNRWGTEAFF
12 | . | . | TRBJ2-2 | TRBV29-1 | TGCAGTGCGACCGGCAGCATCGGGGAGCTGTTTTTT | CSATGSIGELFF
15 | TRBD2 | many | TRBJ2-1 | TRBV11-2 | TGTGCCAGCAGCTTAGAGGTTCACCGCGGGAGTGAGCAGTTCTTC | CASSLEVHRGSEQFF
14 | . | . | TRBJ2-7 | TRBV12-3/TRBV12-4 | TGTGCCAGCAGTTTCGGGCAGAACAACGGCGAGCAGTACTTC | CASSFGQNNGEQYF
12 | . | many | TRBJ2-7 | TRBV7-2 | TGTGCCAGCAGTCGACTGGCGCACGAGCAGTACTTC | CASSRLAHEQYF
17 | TRBD2 | many | TRBJ2-5 | TRBV2 | TGTGCCAGCAGTGAAATGCTAGCGGGGGGTGCGGATGAGACCCAGTACTTC | CASSEMLAGGADETQYF
13 | . | many | TRBJ2-3 | TRBV5-1 | TGCGCCAGCAGAGCGGAAAGCACAGATACGCAGTATTTT | CASRAESTDTQYF
13 | . | few | TRBJ1-1 | TRBV2 | TGTGCCAGCCGGCGTAAAATAGGCACTGAAGCTTTCTTT | CASRRKIGTEAFF
16 | TRBD1 | few | TRBJ1-2 | TRBV6-6 | TGTGCCAGCAGTTACGCGGGACAGGGGGCCGACTATGGCTACACCTTC | CASSYAGQGADYGYTF
15 | . | many | TRBJ2-3 | TRBV6-5 | TGTGCCAGCAGCTACTGGCAGGGGAGAGGGGATACGCAGTATTTT | CASSYWQGRGDTQYF
17 | TRBD1 | . | TRBJ2-1 | TRBV12-3/TRBV12-4 | TGTGCCAGCAGTTTTACCGGGACAGGAATGGTCCTGAATGAGCAGTTCTTC | CASSFTGTGMVLNEQFF
15 | . | few | TRBJ1-6 | TRBV7-3 | TGTGCCAGCAGCTCCGGTGGGGGACTCAGGCTACCCCTCCACTTT | CASSSGGGLRLPLHF
16 | . | many | TRBJ2-1 | TRBV9 | TGTGCCAGCAGCGCGGGCGACGGATACCTCTACAATGAGCAGTTCTTC | CASSAGDGYLYNEQFF
14 | . | many | TRBJ2-4 | TRBV4-3 | TGCGCCAGCAGCCAGTCTTTCAGGGCTGCCATTCAGTACTTC | CASSQSFRAAIQYF
16 | . | few | TRBJ1-2 | TRBV6-6 | TGTGCCAGCAGTTACTCGGACGGCAGACTTAACTATGGCTACACCTTC | CASSYSDGRLNYGYTF
16 | . | few | TRBJ1-5 | TRBV4-1 | TGCGCCAGCAGACCTCGCCCGGGGAATGACAATCAGCCCCAGCATTTT | CASRPRPGNDNQPQHF
14 | TRBD1 | few | TRBJ1-3 | TRBV4-1 | TGCGCCAGCAGCCAGGGGACAGGGGGAAACACCATATATTTT | CASSQGTGGNTIYF
16 | TRBD2 | many | TRBJ2-3 | TRBV7-9 | TGTGCCAGCGCACATGGAATCAGCGGGGGAGTAGATACGCAGTATTTT | CASAHGISGGVDTQYF
14 | TRBD2 | many | TRBJ2-2 | TRBV11-2 | TGTGCCAGCATTCAAGCGGGACTCACCGGGGAGCTGTTTTTT | CASIQAGLTGELFF
15 | TRBD1 | . | TRBJ1-1 | TRBV7-9 | TGTGCCAGCAGTCAAACAGGGGCGGGAAACACTGAAGCTTTCTTT | CASSQTGAGNTEAFF